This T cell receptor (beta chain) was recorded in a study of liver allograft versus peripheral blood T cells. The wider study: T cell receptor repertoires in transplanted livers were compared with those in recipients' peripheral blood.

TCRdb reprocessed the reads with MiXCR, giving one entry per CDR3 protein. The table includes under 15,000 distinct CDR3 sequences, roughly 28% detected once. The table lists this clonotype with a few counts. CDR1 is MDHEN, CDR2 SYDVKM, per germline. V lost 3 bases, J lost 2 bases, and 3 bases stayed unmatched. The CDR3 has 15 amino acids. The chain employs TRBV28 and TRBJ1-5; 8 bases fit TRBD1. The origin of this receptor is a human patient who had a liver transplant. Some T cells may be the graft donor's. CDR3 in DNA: TGTGCCAGCAGTTTGGAGGGACAGGGCAATCAGCCCCAGCATTTT. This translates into CASSLEGQGNQPQHF.